Listed below are T cell receptor beta chains from one sample, sequenced in a study of OX40 agonist ivuxolimab in advanced cancers. Clones were read by immunoSEQ multiplex PCR, and TCRdb kept only the in-frame ones, dropping some. In the table there are about 93,000 clones, approximately 89% of which are singletons. This material consisted of CD4+ or CD8+ T cells sorted from blood, taken in a trial of the OX40 agonist ivuxolimab. The receptors were gathered from an adult with an advanced solid tumor such as melanoma, head and neck, liver or kidney cancer. Both conserved end residues are part of each CDR3. A D gene is named only where the DNA matches it firmly. Clone size is stated in some rows and not others, as once, few, many or a class when expanded.

CDR3 protein | CDR3 DNA | J gene | clone size | V gene | D gene
CASSLGRGEQFF | TGTGCCAGCAGTCTAGGGAGGGGTGAGCAGTTCTTC | TRBJ2-1 | NA | TRBV6-1 | TRBD2
CASSQFTHANYGYTF | TGTGCCAGCAGCCAATTTACGCATGCTAACTATGGCTACACCTTC | TRBJ1-2 | NA | TRBV14 | NA
CASSAAGDAKEGSTEAFF | TGTGCCAGCAGCGCTGCAGGGGATGCAAAAGAAGGGAGCACTGAAGCTTTCTTT | TRBJ1-1 | NA | TRBV21-1 | NA
CASSYSKRANTGELFF | TGTGCCAGCAGTTACTCGAAAAGGGCGAACACCGGGGAGCTGTTTTTT | TRBJ2-2 | NA | TRBV6-5 | NA
CASSLASQTTHGYTF | TGTGCCAGCAGCTTGGCATCCCAGACGACCCATGGCTACACCTTC | TRBJ1-2 | NA | TRBV5-6 | NA
CASSYFSSSGNTIYF | TGTGCCAGCAGTTACTTCTCGAGCTCTGGAAACACCATATATTTT | TRBJ1-3 | NA | TRBV6-6 | NA
CASSQPGQRNTIYF | TGCGCCAGCAGCCAGCCCGGACAGCGAAACACCATATATTTT | TRBJ1-3 | NA | TRBV4-1 | NA
CASSTRQGRNYGYTF | TGTGCCAGTAGTACAAGACAGGGGCGTAACTATGGCTACACCTTC | TRBJ1-2 | NA | TRBV19 | TRBD1
CASSVLAGGDTDTQYF | TGTGCCAGCAGCGTACTAGCGGGCGGGGACACAGATACGCAGTATTTT | TRBJ2-3 | NA | TRBV5-6 | TRBD2
CASSFLGQFSGNTIYF | TGTGCCAGCAGTTTCCTCGGACAGTTCTCTGGAAACACCATATATTTT | TRBJ1-3 | NA | TRBV28 | NA
CASSPLAGVEQYF | TGTGCCAGCAGCCCTCTAGCGGGAGTCGAGCAGTACTTC | TRBJ2-7 | NA | TRBV7-3 | TRBD2
CASSTGQGKNEQYF | TGTGCCAGCAGCACTGGACAGGGTAAGAACGAGCAGTACTTC | TRBJ2-7 | once | TRBV7-2 | TRBD1
CASSDTRQAFF | TGTGCCAGCAGTGATACACGGCAAGCTTTCTTT | TRBJ1-1 | few | TRBV6-5 | NA
CASSVTPTGGSGNQPQHF | TGCGCCAGCAGCGTTACCCCGACAGGGGGCTCGGGCAATCAGCCCCAGCATTTT | TRBJ1-5 | NA | TRBV5-1 | TRBD1
CASGSGGFYGYTF | TGTGCCAGCGGATCAGGGGGCTTCTATGGCTACACCTTC | TRBJ1-2 | NA | TRBV7-2 | TRBD1
CSGWADTQYF | TGCAGTGGCTGGGCGGATACGCAGTATTTT | TRBJ2-3 | NA | TRBV20-1 | NA
CASSAQLAEKLFF | TGTGCCAGTAGTGCACAGTTAGCCGAAAAACTGTTTTTT | TRBJ1-4 | NA | TRBV19 | NA
CASSVSGQGVGEQYF | TGTGCCAGCAGCGTATCGGGACAGGGGGTGGGCGAGCAGTACTTC | TRBJ2-7 | NA | TRBV9 | TRBD1
CASSPGTSYNEQFF | TGCGCCAGCAGCCCCGGGACCTCCTACAATGAGCAGTTCTTC | TRBJ2-1 | once | TRBV5-1 | NA
CASSSGTGVLGTEAFF | TGTGCCAGCAGCTCAGGGACAGGGGTTCTGGGGACTGAAGCTTTCTTT | TRBJ1-1 | NA | TRBV7-9 | TRBD1
CASSFIAARLANTGELFF | TGTGCCAGCAGCTTTATCGCGGCCAGACTAGCGAACACCGGGGAGCTGTTTTTT | TRBJ2-2 | NA | TRBV7-2 | NA
CSAGDVGNQPQHF | TGCAGCGCTGGGGACGTCGGCAATCAGCCCCAGCATTTT | TRBJ1-5 | NA | TRBV29-1 | NA
CASSDSSSGLIYGYTF | TGTGCCAGCAGTGACTCGTCGTCCGGACTGATCTATGGCTACACCTTC | TRBJ1-2 | once | TRBV6-4 | NA
CATYSRASGTYNNEQFF | TGTGCCACCTATTCCCGGGCTAGCGGAACGTATAACAATGAGCAGTTCTTC | TRBJ2-1 | NA | TRBV10-3 | TRBD2
CASSISIGGPQHF | TGTGCCAGTAGTATATCCATCGGGGGGCCCCAGCATTTT | TRBJ1-5 | NA | TRBV19 | NA
CASGLAVASYEQYF | TGTGCTAGTGGTTTGGCCGTGGCCTCCTACGAGCAGTACTTC | TRBJ2-7 | NA | TRBV12-5 | NA
CASIGASIVLRQYF | TGTGCCAGCATCGGGGCATCTATCGTTTTGAGGCAGTACTTC | TRBJ2-7 | NA | TRBV6-6 | NA
CASSIAQGASEAFF | TGTGCCAGTAGTATAGCCCAGGGGGCTTCTGAAGCTTTCTTT | TRBJ1-1 | NA | TRBV19 | TRBD1
CASSSGQGLDQPQHF | TGTGCCAGCAGCTCGGGACAGGGTTTGGATCAGCCCCAGCATTTT | TRBJ1-5 | NA | TRBV5-8 | TRBD1
CASSKARPSDRATYGYTF | TGTGCCAGCAGCAAAGCCCGCCCCTCTGACAGGGCCACCTATGGCTACACCTTC | TRBJ1-2 | NA | TRBV21-1 | NA
CASSRHRTGGRRETQYF | TGTGCCAGCAGCCGACATCGGACAGGGGGCCGTCGGGAGACCCAGTACTTC | TRBJ2-5 | NA | TRBV7-3 | TRBD1
CATISSADTGELFF | TGTGCCACCATTTCTAGCGCTGACACCGGGGAGCTGTTTTTT | TRBJ2-2 | NA | TRBV28 | NA
CASSLSGANVLTF | TGTGCCAGCAGTCTCTCTGGGGCCAACGTCCTGACTTTC | TRBJ2-6 | NA | TRBV6-5 | NA
CASSLDLGSSYNEQFF | TGTGCCAGCAGCTTAGACCTAGGGAGCTCTTACAATGAGCAGTTCTTC | TRBJ2-1 | NA | TRBV13 | NA
CASSKDSDQPQHF | TGTGCCAGCAGCAAGGACAGTGATCAGCCCCAGCATTTT | TRBJ1-5 | NA | TRBV11-2 | NA
CASSPQSTVGQKETQYF | TGTGCCAGCAGCCCTCAGTCCACCGTAGGACAGAAAGAGACCCAGTACTTC | TRBJ2-5 | NA | TRBV4-2 | NA
CACSPKGASNEKLFF | TGTGCCTGTTCTCCTAAGGGGGCGAGTAATGAAAAACTGTTTTTT | TRBJ1-4 | NA | TRBV30 | TRBD1
CASSPRRTENTEAFF | TGTGCCAGCTCACCCCGTAGGACGGAGAACACTGAAGCTTTCTTT | TRBJ1-1 | NA | TRBV18 | NA
CASRLSGNTIYF | TGTGCCAGCAGGCTCTCTGGAAACACCATATATTTT | TRBJ1-3 | NA | TRBV2 | NA
CASMRGGEAKNIQYF | TGTGCCAGCATGCGAGGGGGGGAAGCCAAAAACATTCAGTACTTC | TRBJ2-4 | NA | TRBV2 | NA
CASSLGGYGNQPQHF | TGTGCCAGCAGCTTGGGGGGGTACGGCAATCAGCCCCAGCATTTT | TRBJ1-5 | NA | TRBV5-8 | NA
CASSIETGGYGYTF | TGTGCCAGTAGTATAGAGACAGGGGGTTATGGCTACACCTTC | TRBJ1-2 | NA | TRBV19 | TRBD1
CASSSSLTGSISITEAFF | TGCGCCAGCAGCTCCTCTCTTACAGGCTCGATTAGTATAACTGAAGCTTTCTTT | TRBJ1-1 | NA | TRBV5-1 | NA
CAIREGSASYEQYF | TGTGCCATACGAGAAGGTAGTGCGTCCTACGAGCAGTACTTC | TRBJ2-7 | NA | TRBV7-9 | NA
CASSIRDRGLNEQFF | TGTGCCAGCAGCATTCGGGACAGGGGTCTCAATGAGCAGTTCTTC | TRBJ2-1 | NA | TRBV21-1 | NA
CAWSRTGNRQPQHF | TGTGCCTGGAGCAGGACAGGGAATCGTCAGCCCCAGCATTTT | TRBJ1-5 | NA | TRBV30 | TRBD1
CASSPQGPITDTQYF | TGTGCCAGCAGCCCCCAAGGGCCCATCACAGATACGCAGTATTTT | TRBJ2-3 | NA | TRBV7-2 | NA
CASSGDRATGQPQHF | TGTGCCAGCAGTGGAGACAGGGCCACGGGGCAGCCCCAGCATTTT | TRBJ1-5 | NA | TRBV2 | TRBD1
CASTRGQGTGELFF | TGCGCCAGCACGAGGGGCCAAGGGACCGGGGAGCTGTTTTTT | TRBJ2-2 | NA | TRBV5-1 | NA
CATRPRPGAMNTEAFF | TGTGCCACCCGACCCCGTCCGGGGGCCATGAACACTGAAGCTTTCTTT | TRBJ1-1 | NA | TRBV19 | NA
CASSRDRGPQETQYF | TGTGCCAGCAGCCGGGACAGGGGGCCTCAAGAGACCCAGTACTTC | TRBJ2-5 | NA | TRBV7-2 | TRBD1
CASSLQSKNGYTF | TGTGCCAGCAGTTTACAGAGCAAGAATGGCTACACCTTC | TRBJ1-2 | NA | TRBV2 | NA
CASSLETLNEQFF | TGTGCCAGCAGCTTAGAAACCCTCAATGAGCAGTTCTTC | TRBJ2-1 | once | TRBV7-2 | NA
CSVDGGSQEKLFF | TGCAGCGTTGATGGCGGATCCCAAGAAAAACTGTTTTTT | TRBJ1-4 | NA | TRBV29-1 | NA
CASSLGQGGSEQYF | TGTGCCAGCTCACTTGGGCAGGGAGGAAGTGAGCAGTACTTC | TRBJ2-7 | NA | TRBV18 | NA
CASSLLDRGFSDTQYF | TGTGCCAGCAGCTTACTGGACAGGGGTTTTTCAGATACGCAGTATTTT | TRBJ2-3 | NA | TRBV7-9 | TRBD1
CASTTGGLAGDEQYF | TGTGCCAGCACCACGGGGGGACTAGCGGGCGACGAGCAGTACTTC | TRBJ2-7 | NA | TRBV6-5 | TRBD2